Following are 26 T cell receptor beta chains from one sample sequenced in a study of cytomegalovirus exposure and HLA in healthy donors (dated by TCRdb to 2015 to 2018). Receptor amplification or capture employed the immunoSEQ multiplex PCR assay. For the multiplex PCR, a mixture combining 60 forward primers for TCR Vbeta segments and 13 reverse primers for TCR Jbeta segments was used. This immuneACCESS table, as held by TCRdb, lists in-frame sequences with V and J called but not all clones. Of the missing ones, under half trace to an unresolved V gene in checked studies; the others have no known cause. The sample table lists roughly 190,000 clones, 82% of them with a count of one. About 1.7% of the sample is in the top ten clones. Sequenced sample: PBMCs. All receptors come from a young woman in good health and CMV-seronegative.

The chain is built from TRBV6-5 and TRBJ1-1; 7 bases map to TRBD1. This CDR3 is 13 amino acids long. V trimming: 6 bases; J trimming: 12 bases; junction bases outside the gene matches: 13. The germline gives CDR1 MNHEY, CDR2 SVGAGI. CDR3 in amino acids: CASSNTYRGITFF. CDR3 nucleotides: TGTGCCAGCAGCAATACTTACAGGGGTATAACTTTCTTT.

The rearrangement links TRBV9 to TRBJ2-6, with D maybe TRBD1 (6 bases). Trimming removed 3 bases at V and 1 base at J, with 8 bases between. Germline V gene sequence: CDR1 SGDLS, CDR2 YYNGEE. This CDR3 region has 15 residues. The CDR3 nucleotides are TGTGCCAGCAGCGCAGACAGGTCTGGGGCCAACGTCCTGACTTTC. Protein: CASSADRSGANVLTF.

The chain carries TRBV30 and TRBJ2-1; 9 nucleotides line up with TRBD2. Trimming removed 4 bases from V and 7 bases from J; junction bases left unmatched: 5. The germline V gene encodes CDR1 GTSNPN and CDR2 SVGIG (reference sequence). The CDR3 totals 13 residues. CDR3 bases: TGTGCCTGGAATAGCGGGAGCGGTAATGAGCAGTTCTTC. This gives the protein CAWNSGSGNEQFF.

This clone was recorded only once. This sample includes further DNA sequences coding for the same CDR3. The rearrangement links TRBV28 to TRBJ2-7, with 13 bases aligning to TRBD2. Looked up from germline, CDR1 is MDHEN and CDR2 is SYDVKM. V lost 4 bases and J lost 4; bases outside the gene matches: 4. The CDR3 sequence is 15 residues long. This CDR3 is CASSSWTSGSYEQYF. DNA for the CDR3: TGTGCCAGCAGTTCGTGGACTAGCGGGAGTTACGAGCAGTACTTC.

This chain connects TRBV21-1 to TRBJ2-1; the table's D gene call, TRBD2, was not cross checked with the DNA. TRBV21-1 is deemed a pseudogene. This CDR3 has 17 amino acids. The CDR3 DNA reads as TGTGCCAGCAGCAAAGTAGAAGCGGGAGGGCCTCTAGATGAGCAGTTCTTC. Protein product: CASSKVEAGGPLDEQFF.

The rearrangement uses TRBV28 and TRBJ2-3; TRBD2 matches at 13 bases. Germline-derived CDR1 and CDR2 are MDHEN and SYDVKM. This CDR3 comprises 15 residues. V shed 6 bases, J shed 1 base, and the junction held 1 base outside the gene matches. CDR3 DNA sequence: TGTGCCAGCAGGGGGACTAGCGGGGGCACAGATACGCAGTATTTT. Protein sequence: CASRGTSGGTDTQYF.

This CDR3 is CASTLGGDTQYF. CDR3 bases: TGTGCCAGCACTCTCGGGGGGGATACGCAGTATTTT. The V call is TRBV6-6, the J call TRBJ2-3, with TRBD2 matching over 7 bases. CDR1 is MNHNY and CDR2 is SVGAGI in the germline V gene (reference sequence). The CDR3 length is 12 residues. Trimming cost V 7 bases and J 6 bases; bases outside gene matches: 4.

The chain links TRBV27 to TRBJ1-5, with 8 bases fitting TRBD1. With V trimmed by 5 bases and J by 5 bases, 11 bases remained unmatched. CDR3 length: 16 residues. Germline-derived CDR1 and CDR2 are MNHEY and SMNVEV (reference sequence). CDR3 coding DNA: TGTGCCAGCAGTCCAGCACGGACAGGGCAGTATCAGCCCCAGCATTTT. Translation gives CASSPARTGQYQPQHF.

The chain recombines TRBV6-5 with TRBJ2-2; 9 bases line up with TRBD1. V was pared by 3 bases and J by 4 bases, with 6 bases of the junction left unmatched. There are 16 residues in the CDR3. From germline, CDR1 is MNHEY and CDR2 SVGAGI. CDR3 DNA sequence: TGTGCCAGCAGTTATGGGGACAGGGTGACCACCGGGGAGCTGTTTTTT. Its protein product is CASSYGDRVTTGELFF.

The rearrangement links TRBV5-6 to TRBJ1-2, with D unclear. Between the trimmed V and J ends, which lost 6 bases and 5 bases, there was a span of 14 bases. The CDR3 is made up of 13 amino acids. Germline CDR1 reads SGHDT; CDR2 reads YYEEEE. The CDR3 region has the DNA TGTGCCAGCAAAGTTCGAGAAGATTATGGCTACACCTTC. It encodes CASKVREDYGYTF.

The rearrangement uses TRBV4-2 and TRBJ2-1; 9 bases are shared with TRBD2. The length of the CDR3 is 16 residues. Unmatched junction bases numbered 8, after V lost 8 bases and J lost 0 bases. Germline values: CDR1 LGHNA, CDR2 YNFKEQ. This CDR3 is CASSIAGESSYNEQFF. The DNA for the CDR3 is TGTGCCAGCTCGATAGCGGGGGAGAGCTCCTACAATGAGCAGTTCTTC.

The rearrangement uses TRBV5-1 and TRBJ1-3; TRBD1 matches 11 bases. From germline, CDR1 is SGHRS and CDR2 YFSETQ. The length of the CDR3 is 17 residues. Losses at the gene ends were 7 bases for V and 0 bases for J; bases not matched to a gene: 9. Written as DNA, the CDR3 is TGCGCCAGCGGACAGGGGGCGACTTCCAGCTCTGGAAACACCATATATTTT. This gives the protein CASGQGATSSSGNTIYF.

The chain employs TRBV9 and TRBJ2-1, with TRBD2 matching over 10 bases. This CDR3 is built from 15 residues. Germline assignment: CDR1 SGDLS and CDR2 YYNGEE. V lost 5 bases to trimming and J lost 6 bases; unmatched junction nucleotides: 8. For the CDR3, the DNA is TGTGCCAGCAGTGCAAGCGGGAGGGCCGGCAATGAGCAGTTCTTC. Its translation is CASSASGRAGNEQFF. Based on the CDR3 plus reference TRBV9 and TRBJ2-1, the full variable domain is DSGVTQTPKHLITATGQRVTLRCSPRSGDLSVYWYQQSLDQGLQFLIQYYNGEERAKGNILERFSAQQFPDLHSELNLSSLELGDSALYFCASSASGRAGNEQFFGPGTRLTVL.

The J gene is TRBJ1-1, the V gene TRBV28; D is perhaps TRBD1 (6 bases). The CDR3 runs to 13 residues. Germline V CDR1 and CDR2: MDHEN, SYDVKM. V lost 5 bases and J 11 bases, leaving 18 bases between the germline ends. The CDR3 DNA reads as TGTGCCAGCAGTCACCTGGACAGTGCGTGGGCTTTCTTT. The encoded protein is CASSHLDSAWAFF.

This rearrangement joins TRBV27 to TRBJ2-7; D not certain. This CDR3 is built from 15 residues. Germline values: CDR1 MNHEY, CDR2 SMNVEV (reference sequence). Trimming shortened V by 3 bases and J by 1 base, and 13 bases separated the two germline ends. DNA of the CDR3: TGTGCCAGCAGTTTCCGAGCTACAGTTTCCTACGAGCAGTACTTC. Translation gives CASSFRATVSYEQYF.

The count of this clone is one. The chain is built from TRBV2 and TRBJ2-3; possible D gene TRBD2, 6 bases. V lost 9 bases and J lost 1, with 14 bases in between. There are 14 residues in the CDR3. Looked up from germline, CDR1 is SNHLY and CDR2 is FYNNEI. The CDR3 sequence: CARRLLARTDTQYF. As DNA, the CDR3 is TGTGCCAGACGTTTACTAGCCCGCACAGATACGCAGTATTTT.

The table lists this clone with a few counts. V usage is TRBV28 and J usage is TRBJ2-7; a weak D match, TRBD1 (5 bases). CDR1 and CDR2 from the germline V gene are MDHEN and SYDVKM. The CDR3 contains 14 residues. Deletions cut 6 bases from V and 2 bases from J, with 14 bases between. The CDR3 region has the DNA TGTGCCAGCAGCCTTCCCAGGGTCCCCTACGAGCAGTACTTC. Its protein is CASSLPRVPYEQYF.

V gene TRBV27 combines with J gene TRBJ1-2, with D perhaps TRBD1 (5 bases). The length of the CDR3 is 11 residues. The germline V gene has CDR1 MNHEY and CDR2 SMNVEV (reference sequence). V gave up 3 bases and J gave up 7 bases, with 6 bases separating them. CDR3 loop: CASSFQGGYTF. In DNA, the CDR3 is TGTGCCAGCAGTTTTCAGGGTGGCTACACCTTC.

There are a few counts of this clone. The sample has other DNA sequences that encode this CDR3 too. The rearrangement links TRBV10-2 to TRBJ1-5; D is unresolved. Trimming removed 0 bases at V and 1 base at J, with 10 bases between. Per germline, CDR1 WSHSY and CDR2 SAAADI. This CDR3 has 16 residues. The CDR3 bases are TGCGCCAGCAGTGAGTCACCCGGGAACAGCAATCAGCCCCAGCATTTT. It yields the protein CASSESPGNSNQPQHF.

The chain links TRBV5-1 to TRBJ2-1; 7 bases align to TRBD2. CDR3 length: 13 amino acids. With V trimmed by 4 bases and J by 10 bases, 8 bases remained unmatched. CDR1 SGHRS and CDR2 YFSETQ come from the germline V gene. CDR3 sequence (DNA): TGCGCCAGCAGCATCTCACTAGCGCACGAGCAGTTCTTC. It is translated as CASSISLAHEQFF.

The rearrangement joins TRBV10-3 to TRBJ2-1; 7 bases match TRBD1. Trimming took 6 bases from V and 12 from J; bases not matched to a gene: 8. The CDR3 spans 12 residues. In germline, CDR1 is ENHRY, CDR2 SYGVKD. CDR3 sequence: CAIRQTGSVQFF. The DNA of the CDR3 is TGTGCCATCAGACAGACAGGGTCGGTGCAGTTCTTC.

Remarks on this clone: Germline and junction disagree at one end, which may indicate a read error. The chain links TRBV7-2 to TRBJ1-2; 10 bases fit TRBD1. Looked up from germline, CDR1 is SGHTA and CDR2 is FQGNSA. CDR3 length: 18 amino acids. The CDR3 here is CASRLGTGVAPTVYGYTF. In DNA form, the CDR3 reads TGTGCCAGCAGATTAGGGACAGGGGTCGCTCCTACCGTCTATGGCTACACCTTC.

The chain has TRBV7-2 and TRBJ2-1; 9 bases agree with TRBD1. The ends lost 4 bases at V and 6 bases at J; junction bases unmatched: 13. The CDR3 contains 17 residues. Germline CDR1 SGHTA, CDR2 FQGNSA. CDR3 protein: CASSYPAGTGWGNEQFF. The CDR3 DNA sequence: TGTGCCAGCAGCTATCCCGCCGGGACAGGGTGGGGCAATGAGCAGTTCTTC.

The chain uses TRBV9 and TRBJ2-4, with D uncertain. V lost 0 bases and J lost 7, with 14 bases in between. Germline V lookup: CDR1 SGDLS, CDR2 YYNGEE. The CDR3 contains 15 residues. For the CDR3, the DNA is TGTGCCAGCAGCGTAGAAGGTTCAGGTTGGAACATTCAGTACTTC. Protein product: CASSVEGSGWNIQYF.

The rearrangement uses TRBV14 and TRBJ2-1; TRBD1 is a possible D gene (6 bases). Germline CDR1 is SGHDN and CDR2 is FVKESK. The CDR3 has 16 residues. The V gene lost 3 bases and the J gene lost 10 bases, with 22 bases spanning the gap. This CDR3 is CASSQTDSHGALEQFF. The CDR3 coding sequence is TGTGCCAGCAGCCAGACGGACAGCCATGGCGCACTCGAGCAGTTCTTC.

The chain has TRBV7-9 and TRBJ1-2; TRBD1 matches at 8 bases. Trimming removed 5 bases from V and 8 bases from J; junction bases left unmatched: 10. Germline V lookup: CDR1 SEHNR, CDR2 FQNEAQ (reference sequence). The CDR3 sequence is 14 residues long. In DNA form, the CDR3 reads TGTGCCAGCAGCCCAGGCCAGGGGGCGGACGGCTACACCTTC. The encoded protein is CASSPGQGADGYTF.